Shown below are 22 T cell receptor beta chains from a single sample sequenced in a study of T cells after yellow fever vaccination. From the 5' RACE reads, TCRdb called clonotypes with MiXCR, one entry per CDR3 protein. The table shows some 300,000 distinct CDR3 sequences, with 8.7% occurring only once. The material sequenced was CD4+ T cells sorted from PBMCs, taken 5 days after the yellow fever booster vaccination. These receptors all come from a man aged 18 to 29 who received the YFV17D yellow fever vaccine.

This clonotype was counted a few times. This sequence joins TRBV4-3 and TRBJ2-3; D perhaps matches TRBD2 (7 bases). CDR3 length equals 16 residues. Germline CDR1 reads LGHNA; CDR2 reads YSLEER. The V and J ends lost 1 base and 6 bases respectively, with 17 bases between them. CDR3 coding DNA: TGCGCCAGCAGCCAAGTCGGCGGGGGCGGGGTGGATACGCAGTATTTT. Amino acid sequence: CASSQVGGGGVDTQYF.

This clonotype was counted between two and nine times. J is TRBJ2-5 and V is TRBV10-3; no reliable D call. V was pared by 10 bases and J by 5 bases, with 11 bases between. Germline assignment: CDR1 ENHRY and CDR2 SYGVKD. The CDR3 consists of 11 residues. The CDR3 here is CATGQVETQYF. In DNA, the CDR3 is TGTGCCACGGGCCAAGTCGAGACCCAGTACTTC.

The V gene is TRBV5-1, the J gene TRBJ2-3, with TRBD2 matching over 7 bases. Germline values: CDR1 SGHRS, CDR2 YFSETQ. Trimming at V came to 4 bases and at J to 0 bases, leaving 11 bases not matched to a gene. This CDR3 region has 17 residues. CDR3 DNA: TGCGCCAGCAGCCCCCGGTCGGGGGGAGTAAGCACAGATACGCAGTATTTT. Translation: CASSPRSGGVSTDTQYF.

This clonotype was picked up many times. This chain uses TRBV5-1 with TRBJ2-5, with D unclear. The CDR3 loop spans 13 amino acids. Germline V gene data show CDR1 as SGHRS and CDR2 as YFSETQ. V gave up 1 base and J gave up 0 bases, with 4 bases separating them. DNA for the CDR3: TGCGCCAGCAGCTTGACTTACCAAGAGACCCAGTACTTC. This sequence encodes CASSLTYQETQYF. Complete variable domain (other parts from reference TRBV5-1 and TRBJ2-5): KAGVTQTPRYLIKTRGQQVTLSCSPISGHRSVSWYQQTPGQGLQFLFEYFSETQRNKGNFPGRFSGRQFSNSRSEMNVSTLELGDSALYLCASSLTYQETQYFGPGTRLLVL.

The chain links TRBV7-9 to TRBJ2-1; weak D call: TRBD2 (7 bases). CDR3 size: 15 residues. V lost 4 bases to trimming and J lost 5 bases, with 15 bases between them. The germline CDR1 and CDR2 sequences are SEHNR and FQNEAQ (reference sequence). The CDR3 sequence: CASSSRGGAHNEQFF. The CDR3, as DNA: TGTGCCAGCAGCTCAAGGGGGGGGGCGCACAATGAGCAGTTCTTC.

There are many counts of this clonotype. CDR3 DNA: TGCAGCGTTGCGCCGGGTTGGGGTATGCAGAACACTGAAGCTTTCTTT. Protein product: CSVAPGWGMQNTEAFF. This chain uses TRBV29-1 with TRBJ1-1; the D is unclear. CDR3 size: 16 residues. Germline V lookup: CDR1 SQVTM, CDR2 ANQGSEA. Deletions cut 4 bases from V and 1 base from J, with 19 bases between.

This clonotype was seen repeatedly, ten times or more. The rearrangement uses TRBV9 and TRBJ1-1; D gene unclear. The CDR3 spans 13 residues. Germline V gives CDR1 SGDLS, CDR2 YYNGEE. V dropped 3 bases and J dropped 0 bases, with 6 bases sitting between them. In DNA form, the CDR3 reads TGTGCCAGCAGCGGGGGATTGAACACTGAAGCTTTCTTT. The encoded protein is CASSGGLNTEAFF.

This clonotype has more than one count but fewer than ten. This rearrangement joins TRBV10-3 to TRBJ2-3, with a tentative D call TRBD1 (6 bases). V was shortened by 4 bases and J by 0 bases, with 11 bases between the two germline ends. In germline, CDR1 is ENHRY, CDR2 SYGVKD. The CDR3 loop spans 15 amino acids. The CDR3 loop is CAISGLQGSTDTQYF. The CDR3 coding sequence is TGTGCCATCAGTGGGCTACAGGGTAGCACAGATACGCAGTATTTT.

This clonotype was found a few times. The chain joins TRBV6-5 to TRBJ1-4, with 9 bases identical to TRBD1. The V and J ends lost 2 bases and 8 bases, in that order; junction bases with no gene match: 12. The CDR3 consists of 17 residues. Looked up from germline, CDR1 is MNHEY and CDR2 is SVGAGI. The CDR3 bases are TGTGCCAGCAGTTACCAGAGATTTCCCGGGACAGGGGAAAAACTGTTTTTT. Translated: CASSYQRFPGTGEKLFF.

This clonotype was seen repeatedly, ten times or more. V and J are TRBV7-2 and TRBJ2-1, with 8 bases that match TRBD2. The J segment lost 9 bases and the V segment lost 5 bases, leaving 12 bases of the junction unmatched. CDR3 size: 15 residues. Germline loops: CDR1 SGHTA, CDR2 FQGNSA. CDR3 loop: CASSPRPGLVAEQFF. The CDR3 DNA reads as TGTGCCAGCAGCCCCCGCCCGGGACTAGTGGCTGAGCAGTTCTTC.

The chain combines TRBV4-2 with TRBJ2-7; 9 bases map to TRBD1. CDR3 size: 16 residues. Per the germline V gene, CDR1 is LGHNA and CDR2 is YNFKEQ. The trim removed 4 bases at V and 0 bases at J, leaving 7 bases unmatched. CDR3 sequence reads: CASSRWGGQGSYEQYF. The CDR3 bases are TGTGCCAGCAGCCGCTGGGGGGGACAGGGCTCCTACGAGCAGTACTTC.

This clonotype was counted only a few times. The J gene is TRBJ2-3, the V gene TRBV7-8; D not certain. CDR1 SGHVS and CDR2 FQNEAQ come from the germline V gene. Deletions cut 5 bases from V and 5 bases from J, with 20 bases between. The CDR3 runs to 16 residues. CDR3 sequence reads: CASSPYAGRRGDTQYF. CDR3 nucleotides: TGTGCCAGCAGCCCTTACGCCGGCCGGCGAGGAGATACGCAGTATTTT.

This clonotype was detected a few times. The CDR3 is CASSQGSGTSGANVLTF. As DNA, the CDR3 is TGCGCCAGCAGCCAAGGATCGGGAACCTCTGGGGCCAACGTCCTGACTTTC. The gene calls are TRBV4-3 and TRBJ2-6; D is possibly TRBD2 (5 bases). Trimming cost V 1 base and J 0 bases, with 10 bases left between them. Germline-derived CDR1 and CDR2 are LGHNA and YSLEER. CDR3 length: 17 residues.

There are many counts of this clonotype. This rearrangement joins TRBV20-1 to TRBJ2-7, with D perhaps matching TRBD2 (5 bases). The CDR3 is 13 amino acids. V was pared by 2 bases and J by 3 bases, with 11 bases between. The germline CDR1 and CDR2 sequences are DFQATT and SNEGSKA (reference sequence). Here the CDR3 reads CSARSGNYYEQYF. The CDR3 DNA reads as TGCAGTGCTAGATCCGGGAACTACTACGAGCAGTACTTC.

The chain carries TRBV5-6 and TRBJ2-5, with 7 bases aligning to TRBD2. The V gene end was trimmed by 3 bases and the J gene end by 4 bases; junction bases not matched to a gene: 12. Germline V lookup: CDR1 SGHDT, CDR2 YYEEEE. This CDR3 has 16 amino acids. CDR3 sequence (DNA): TGTGCCAGCAGCTCAATTGGGGGAGGGAGAGGAGAGACCCAGTACTTC. Translating gives CASSSIGGGRGETQYF.

This clonotype has a handful of counts. The V call is TRBV6-4, the J call TRBJ2-2, with 12 nucleotides matching TRBD2. With V trimmed by 2 bases and J by 7 bases, 8 bases remained unmatched. Per germline, CDR1 MRHNA and CDR2 SNTAGT. The CDR3 consists of 17 residues. CDR3 residues: CASSDLLAGGQNGELFF. CDR3 DNA sequence: TGTGCCAGCAGTGACCTCCTAGCGGGGGGGCAGAACGGGGAGCTGTTTTTT.

The chain carries TRBV5-1 and TRBJ2-5; no clear D. CDR3 size: 15 residues. CDR1 and CDR2 (germline): SGHRS, YFSETQ. V lost 4 bases, J lost 3 bases, and 16 bases lay in between. CDR3 loop: CASSPIPGSEETQYF. The DNA of the CDR3 is TGCGCCAGCAGCCCCATCCCGGGCTCGGAAGAGACCCAGTACTTC.

The rearrangement uses TRBV12-3 or TRBV12-4 and TRBJ2-3; no reliable D call. V lost 2 bases and J 4 bases, leaving 7 bases between the germline ends. The CDR3 covers 13 residues. The DNA for the CDR3 is TGTGCCAGCAGTTTACGGGCCCCAGATACGCAGTATTTT. Translated, it gives CASSLRAPDTQYF.

This clonotype was detected many times. The chain links TRBV4-3 to TRBJ2-7, with D perhaps being TRBD1 or TRBD2 (7 bases each). Germline loops: CDR1 LGHNA, CDR2 YSLEER. The CDR3 totals 13 residues. V shed 1 base and J shed 7 bases, with 11 bases lying between them. CDR3 sequence (DNA): TGCGCCAGCAGCCAAGTGCAGGGGGGGGAGCAGTACGTC. Translation gives CASSQVQGGEQYV.

The chain joins TRBV5-6 to TRBJ2-1; the match to TRBD2 covers 10 bases. Trimming took 0 bases from V and 5 from J; bases not matched to a gene: 5. The CDR3 has 16 amino acids. Germline CDR1 SGHDT, CDR2 YYEEEE. The DNA for the CDR3 is TGTGCCAGCAGCTTGGGACGGACTAGCGGCCACAATGAGCAGTTCTTC. Amino acids: CASSLGRTSGHNEQFF.

This clonotype was observed at least ten times. This chain connects TRBV11-2 to TRBJ2-7; 8 nucleotides match TRBD1. The CDR3 has 13 amino acids. Germline V gives CDR1 SGHAT, CDR2 FQNNGV. J gave up 7 bases and V 3 bases, and 5 bases lay outside the gene matches. The CDR3 loop reads CASSFQGAGEQYV. CDR3 DNA sequence: TGTGCCAGCAGCTTTCAGGGGGCAGGAGAGCAGTACGTC.

Written as DNA, the CDR3 is TGCAGTGCTAGATCTCCGACCGGGGGCAACACTGAAGCTTTCTTT. This codes for CSARSPTGGNTEAFF. V usage is TRBV20-1 and J usage is TRBJ1-1, with D perhaps TRBD1 (6 bases). CDR3 length equals 15 residues. Looked up from germline, CDR1 is DFQATT and CDR2 is SNEGSKA (reference sequence). Trimming took off 2 bases at V and 2 bases at J, with 15 bases between the two ends.